This T cell receptor beta chain was retrieved from a study of T cell changes during pregnancy in multiple sclerosis. The CDR3 contains 14 residues. Germline assignment: CDR1 SGHTA and CDR2 FQGTGA. Trimming took 5 bases from V and 4 from J, leaving 14 bases between them. Generated by immunoSEQ multiplex PCR, the TCRdb table keeps only in-frame clones and is missing some. The table shows around 33,000 clones, with 80% to 90% occurring only once. V usage is TRBV7-3 and J usage is TRBJ1-1; D is perhaps TRBD1 (6 bases). This TCR was sampled from a female donor with multiple sclerosis, enrolled in a pregnancy study. Material: CD8+ T cells from peripheral blood mononuclear cells, obtained in the third trimester of pregnancy. CDR3 in amino acids: CASSIQGASTEAFF. The CDR3 DNA is TGTGCCAGCAGCATACAGGGTGCTAGCACTGAAGCTTTCTTT.